What follows describes a single TCR beta chain. Its antigen has not been determined. Base qualities are not at hand, and no much larger clone is one base apart. Compared with germline, V lacks 1 base and J lacks 7 bases; bases without a gene match: 6. The cysteine opens and the phenylalanine closes a CDR3 of 14 amino acids. Only the CDR3 region is kept as DNA, spanning 42 bases read in frame from base 1. The germline V gene specifies SGHVS as CDR1 and FQNEAQ as CDR2. The trial excluded patients who had a history of autoimmune disease or who were on systemic immunosuppression. Peripheral blood for TCR sequencing was drawn from every dose cohort at baseline, at cycle 4 day 1 and at cycle 7 day 1. Samples were obtained from an open-label, multicenter, first-in-human phase I dose-escalation trial of ivuxolimab. Adults with locally advanced or metastatic melanoma, renal cell, hepatocellular, or head and neck squamous cell carcinoma were enrolled in the trial. Before TCR sequencing, CD4+ and CD8+ T cells were separately sorted from peripheral blood.

The data are from a study of OX40 agonist ivuxolimab in advanced cancers. Regarding the study in general: The costimulatory receptor OX40 (CD134) was targeted by ivuxolimab, a fully human IgG2 agonistic monoclonal antibody. Intravenous ivuxolimab was administered to patients every 2 weeks at six dose levels: 0.01, 0.1, 0.3, 1.5, 3 and 10 mg/kg. Of the roughly 51 patients in dose escalation, 19 had hepatocellular carcinoma, some 15 had melanoma, 9 had renal cell carcinoma and 9 had head and neck cancer. A male proportion of 82.7% and a mean age of around 60 years, ranging from 23 to 79, were recorded for the dose-escalation cohort. Prior anti-PD-1, anti-PD-L1 or anti-CTLA-4 therapy was permitted, and checkpoint inhibitors had been received by roughly 40% of dose-escalation patients. Three dose-escalation patients achieved partial responses, one with hepatocellular carcinoma and two with cutaneous melanoma. Peripheral TCRbeta sequencing aimed to test whether ivuxolimab altered TCR sequence diversity and caused clonal T-cell expansion. The paper describes the monotherapy dose-escalation part (N ≈ 50 patients) of the phase I trial of ivuxolimab. General conclusions and limits of the study: The antigen specificity of the peripheral T cells that underwent clonal expansion was not determined. On average, CD8+ T cells showed more expanded clones than CD4+ T cells after ivuxolimab. Low levels of normalized T-cell clonal expansion were also seen in some patients who did not respond. Partial responders in the 0.1-3.0 mg/kg groups had among the lowest normalized peripheral clonal expansion, especially among CD8+ T cells. At doses from 0.1 to 3.0 mg/kg, clonal expansion was seen in both CD4+ and CD8+ blood T cells between baseline and week 6.

Genomic DNA was isolated from the sorted cells so that the TCRbeta CDR3 region could be sequenced. The immunoSEQ Assay was used for sequencing of TCRbeta CDR3 regions. TCRdb provides this immuneACCESS table in a form limited to in-frame rearrangements. Some clones are lacking; in checked studies, under half of them reflect an unresolved V gene, and why the rest are absent is not known. Counted in this sample were 72,000 or so clones; more than 65% of them appeared once. The ten largest clonotypes hold about 5% of the sample. The sequenced sample was CD4+ or CD8+ T cells sorted from blood, obtained in a trial of the OX40 agonist ivuxolimab. The rearranged segments are TRBV7-8 and TRBJ2-7, with 8 bases aligning to TRBD2. The source is an adult with an advanced solid tumor such as melanoma, head and neck, liver or kidney cancer. In nucleotide form, the sequence is TGTGCCAGCAGCTTAGGGGGAGCGGGAGTTGAGCAGTACTTC. This translates into CASSLGGAGVEQYF.